These 30 T cell receptor beta chains originate from one sample sequenced in a study of graft-versus-host responses after intestinal transplantation (dated by TCRdb to about 2021). Libraries were prepared through the immunoSEQ multiplex PCR assay. This is the immuneACCESS table as TCRdb keeps it, with only in-frame sequences that have V and J called. A part of the clones is gone; compared with another copy, unresolved V genes explain less than half, and the rest is unexplained. Within this sample are about 23,000 clones, with around nine tenths of them counted one time only. The leading ten clones occupy roughly 1.9% of the sample. Sequenced material: PBMCs, taken 39 to 40 days after intestinal transplant. These receptors were collected from a human patient who received an intestinal transplant, so some T cells may come from the graft donor.

The chain joins TRBV15 to TRBJ2-7; D tentatively fits TRBD1 or TRBD2 (5 bases each). Trimming left V 3 bases short and J 5 bases short, with 14 bases between. CDR1 and CDR2 from the germline V gene are LNHNV and YYDKDF (reference sequence). The CDR3 totals 14 residues. CDR3 bases: TGTGCCACCAGCAGCGAGGGACCTGGGGACGAGCAGTACTTC. Translation: CATSSEGPGDEQYF.

The chain joins TRBV6-1 to TRBJ1-5, with 7 bases identical to TRBD1. The CDR3 extends over 13 amino acids. The germline CDR1 and CDR2 sequences are MNHNS and SASEGT. Trimming cost V 7 bases and J 3 bases; bases outside gene matches: 3. CDR3 DNA sequence: TGTGCCAGCACCGACAGGGTCAATCAGCCCCAGCATTTT. It codes for CASTDRVNQPQHF.

The V call is TRBV1, the J call TRBJ2-4. TRBV1 is labeled a pseudogene. The CDR3 totals 17 residues. This CDR3 is CTSSQVPGPLAKNIQYF. The CDR3 DNA is TGCACCAGCAGCCAAGTCCCCGGGCCCCTCGCCAAAAACATTCAGTACTTC.

The chain carries TRBV27 and TRBJ2-7; 7 bases are shared with TRBD2. J lost 7 bases, V lost 6 bases, and 18 bases had no gene match. CDR3 size: 16 residues. Germline V CDR1 and CDR2: MNHEY, SMNVEV (reference sequence). CDR3 region: CASSPLGVAGPGEQYF. DNA of the CDR3: TGTGCCAGCAGCCCTCTCGGGGTAGCGGGCCCGGGGGAGCAGTACTTC.

This clone was detected only a few times. The CDR3 reads CASNYERDRGLYEQYF. The CDR3 DNA sequence: TGTGCCAGCAATTACGAAAGGGACAGGGGGCTATACGAGCAGTACTTC. This chain uses TRBV2 with TRBJ2-7; 12 bases map to TRBD1. Trimming removed 7 bases from V and 4 bases from J; junction bases left unmatched: 11. The germline V gene encodes CDR1 SNHLY and CDR2 FYNNEI. The CDR3 spans 16 residues.

The chain uses TRBV13 and TRBJ2-5; 10 bases are a match to TRBD2. Losses at the gene ends were 5 bases for V and 5 bases for J; bases not matched to a gene: 5. Germline V gene sequence: CDR1 PRHDT, CDR2 FYEKMQ (reference sequence). The CDR3 spans 14 residues. The CDR3 region is CASSALLAGETQYF. CDR3 coding DNA: TGTGCCAGCAGCGCCCTACTAGCGGGGGAGACCCAGTACTTC.

The V and J genes are TRBV27 and TRBJ1-4; D is perhaps TRBD1 (5 bases). The CDR3 sequence is 14 residues long. V lost 6 bases to trimming and J lost 0 bases, with 8 bases between them. The germline V gene has CDR1 MNHEY and CDR2 SMNVEV (reference sequence). The CDR3, as DNA: TGTGCCAGCAGAGACAGCGCAACTAATGAAAAACTGTTTTTT. This encodes CASRDSATNEKLFF.

The V gene is TRBV7-9, the J gene TRBJ2-7; D may match TRBD1 or TRBD2 (5 bases each). The V gene lost 5 bases and the J gene lost 3 bases, with 20 bases spanning the gap. The CDR3 is made up of 16 amino acids. The germline CDR1 and CDR2 sequences are SEHNR and FQNEAQ (reference sequence). The CDR3 DNA is TGTGCCAGCAGCCCCCCCCGAGGGACCCCTAACTACGAGCAGTACTTC. Its protein product is CASSPPRGTPNYEQYF.

J is TRBJ1-4 and V is TRBV5-1; TRBD1 is a possible D gene (6 bases). In germline, CDR1 is SGHRS, CDR2 YFSETQ. The CDR3 runs to 13 residues. V was pared by 5 bases and J by 5 bases, with 10 bases between. CDR3 protein: CASRYDRNEKLFF. The CDR3 region has the DNA TGCGCCAGCAGGTACGACAGGAATGAAAAACTGTTTTTT.

The gene calls are TRBV10-2 and TRBJ2-1; D might be TRBD2 (6 bases). Looked up from germline, CDR1 is WSHSY and CDR2 is SAAADI. The CDR3 runs 15 residues. Trimming took 2 bases from V and 9 from J, leaving 17 bases between them. The CDR3 sequence is CASSEGNGRGGEQFF. As DNA, the CDR3 is TGCGCCAGCAGTGAGGGGAACGGGAGAGGAGGTGAGCAGTTCTTC.

The chain uses TRBV2 and TRBJ1-5, with D perhaps matching TRBD1 (6 bases). Trimming removed 3 bases from V and 7 bases from J, with 16 bases in between. The CDR3 contains 15 residues. Germline CDR1 SNHLY, CDR2 FYNNEI. CDR3 loop: CASSDWAGGRQPQHF. The CDR3 DNA is TGTGCCAGCAGTGATTGGGCTGGGGGGCGACAGCCCCAGCATTTT.

The V gene is TRBV7-3, the J gene TRBJ2-7; the match to TRBD1 covers 7 bases. The CDR3 length is 15 residues. Per the germline V gene, CDR1 is SGHTA and CDR2 is FQGTGA. With V trimmed by 5 bases and J by 0 bases, 7 bases remained unmatched. The CDR3 sequence: CASSTQGGSSYEQYF. As DNA, the CDR3 is TGTGCCAGCAGCACTCAAGGGGGCAGCTCCTACGAGCAGTACTTC.

This clone was detected a few times. The rearrangement uses TRBV4-3 and TRBJ1-1; D remains unclear. Germline CDR1 is LGHNA and CDR2 is YSLEER. CDR3 size: 13 residues. With 0 bases removed from V and 4 bases from J, the gap between germline ends came to 6 bases. The CDR3 protein is CASSQDGGTEAFF. In DNA form, the CDR3 reads TGCGCCAGCAGCCAAGATGGAGGCACTGAAGCTTTCTTT.

This sequence joins TRBV28 and TRBJ2-1; TRBD1 agrees at 7 bases. J lost 4 bases, V lost 5 bases, and 11 bases had no gene match. Germline loops: CDR1 MDHEN, CDR2 SYDVKM. This CDR3 has 16 amino acids. DNA of the CDR3: TGTGCCAGCAGTCAGACAGGGATAGCTCCGTACAATGAGCAGTTCTTC. Its protein product is CASSQTGIAPYNEQFF.

J is TRBJ2-5 and V is TRBV28; 10 bases are a match to TRBD2. The CDR3 sequence is 17 residues long. V lost 3 bases to trimming and J lost 2 bases; unmatched junction nucleotides: 9. Germline V gene lookup returns CDR1 MDHEN and CDR2 SYDVKM. The chain's CDR3 is CASSFLGLAGEQETQYF. The CDR3 DNA follows: TGTGCCAGCAGTTTTTTAGGCCTAGCGGGGGAACAAGAGACCCAGTACTTC.

This chain connects TRBV28 to TRBJ2-1; D is uncertain. CDR1 MDHEN and CDR2 SYDVKM come from the germline V gene. V gave up 2 bases and J gave up 0 bases, with 8 bases separating them. The length of the CDR3 is 15 residues. The CDR3 protein is CASSLAWDSYNEQFF. In DNA form, the CDR3 reads TGTGCCAGCAGTTTAGCGTGGGACTCCTACAATGAGCAGTTCTTC. Combining the CDR3 with reference TRBV28 and TRBJ2-1 gives the whole variable domain DVKVTQSSRYLVKRTGEKVFLECVQDMDHENMFWYRQDPGLGLRLIYFSYDVKMKEKGDIPEGYSVSREKKERFSLILESASTNQTSMYLCASSLAWDSYNEQFFGPGTRLTVL.

The rearrangement uses TRBV7-9 and TRBJ1-2, with TRBD1 as a possible D gene (5 bases). Trimming removed 4 bases from V and 1 base from J, with 16 bases in between. The CDR3 loop spans 16 amino acids. Looked up from germline, CDR1 is SEHNR and CDR2 is FQNEAQ (reference sequence). The CDR3 here is CASSSTVRGVNYGYTF. The CDR3 DNA reads as TGTGCCAGCAGCTCCACTGTTAGGGGAGTTAACTATGGCTACACCTTC. The variable domain in full, with the rest retrieved from reference TRBV7-9 and TRBJ1-2, is DTGVSQNPRHKITKRGQNVTFRCDPISEHNRLYWYRQTLGQGPEFLTYFQNEAQLEKSRLLSDRFSAERPKGSFSTLEIQRTEQGDSAMYLCASSSTVRGVNYGYTFGSGTRLTVV.

The chain uses TRBV5-1 and TRBJ2-4; TRBD2 agrees at 9 bases. CDR1 and CDR2 from the germline V gene are SGHRS and YFSETQ. The CDR3 totals 17 residues. Trimming took 1 base from V and 1 from J; bases not matched to a gene: 6. Written as DNA, the CDR3 is TGCGCCAGCAGCTTGATTGCGGGAGGGCGCGCCAAAAACATTCAGTACTTC. Protein product: CASSLIAGGRAKNIQYF.

The V and J genes are TRBV6-5 and TRBJ2-2; 7 bases match TRBD1. The CDR3 spans 14 residues. Germline V CDR1 and CDR2: MNHEY, SVGAGI. V dropped 6 bases and J dropped 1; count of bases not matched to a gene: 2. The chain's CDR3 is CASSRTGNTGELFF. The DNA for the CDR3 is TGTGCCAGCAGCCGGACAGGGAACACCGGGGAGCTGTTTTTT.

The chain employs TRBV27 and TRBJ2-5; the match to TRBD2 covers 14 bases. The J call may be in error: the DNA end matches TRBJ2-7 better. Germline values: CDR1 MNHEY, CDR2 SMNVEV (reference sequence). The CDR3 has 15 amino acids. The CDR3 region has the DNA TGTGCCAGCAGTCCGGGACTAGCGGGAGTAGGCGAGCAGTACTTC. This encodes CASSPGLAGVGEQYF.

The chain uses TRBV28 and TRBJ1-3; the D is unclear. Trimming took off 4 bases at V and 3 bases at J, with 13 bases between the two ends. Germline V CDR1 and CDR2: MDHEN, SYDVKM. The CDR3 spans 15 residues. The CDR3 DNA is TGTGCCAGCAGTTCGTCGAACGTAGATGGAAACACCATATATTTT. It specifies CASSSSNVDGNTIYF.

The genes are TRBV28 and TRBJ1-2; a possible D gene is TRBD1 (5 bases). V was clipped by 2 bases and J by 4 bases, with 20 bases between them. The CDR3 is made up of 17 amino acids. CDR1 and CDR2 from the germline V gene are MDHEN and SYDVKM. The CDR3 here is CASSLIRQGYRGYGYTF. Here the CDR3 DNA reads TGTGCCAGCAGTTTAATCCGGCAGGGTTATCGTGGCTATGGCTACACCTTC.

The chain recombines TRBV27 with TRBJ1-6, with 7 bases fitting TRBD1. The V gene end was trimmed by 5 bases and the J gene end by 15 bases; junction bases not matched to a gene: 10. Germline CDR1 is MNHEY and CDR2 is SMNVEV (reference sequence). The CDR3 loop spans 13 amino acids. CDR3 sequence reads: CASSTTDRSDLHF. Here the CDR3 DNA reads TGTGCCAGCAGTACAACGGACAGGTCCGACCTCCACTTT.

In this sample, this clone turned up a few times. The rearrangement links TRBV7-9 to TRBJ1-1; D may be TRBD1 (6 bases). The CDR3 spans 13 residues. CDR1 is SEHNR, CDR2 FQNEAQ, per germline (reference sequence). The V end was cut by 5 bases, the J end by 7 bases, with 14 bases between. The DNA for the CDR3 is TGTGCCAGCAGCGCACAACAGGGAGGTGAAGCTTTCTTT. Residues: CASSAQQGGEAFF.

The rearrangement joins TRBV19 to TRBJ2-4; TRBD1 or TRBD2 may be the D gene (6 bases each). Trimming took off 2 bases at V and 5 bases at J, with 10 bases between the two ends. Germline CDR1 reads LNHDA; CDR2 reads SQIVND (reference sequence). The CDR3 is 14 amino acids. The DNA for the CDR3 is TGTGCCAGTAGTATAATGGGGGGCCAAAACATTCAGTACTTC. This translates into CASSIMGGQNIQYF. The complete variable domain, with remaining parts taken from reference TRBV19 and TRBJ2-4, reads DGGITQSPKYLFRKEGQNVTLSCEQNLNHDAMYWYRQDPGQGLRLIYYSQIVNDFQKGDIAEGYSVSREKKESFPLTVTSAQKNPTAFYLCASSIMGGQNIQYFGAGTRLSVL.

V is TRBV19 and J is TRBJ2-2; the D is unclear. The germline CDR1 and CDR2 sequences are LNHDA and SQIVND (reference sequence). V lost 5 bases to trimming and J lost 5 bases, with 9 bases between them. This CDR3 is built from 13 residues. DNA of the CDR3: TGTGCCAGTAGTCCTCTACTTACCGGGGAGCTGTTTTTT. Translation gives CASSPLLTGELFF.

The gene calls are TRBV6-5 and TRBJ2-7; D is uncertain. CDR3 length equals 15 residues. V was clipped by 1 base and J by 2 bases, with 12 bases between them. Germline V gene lookup returns CDR1 MNHEY and CDR2 SVGAGI. The CDR3 loop reads CASSYLGSRTYEQYF. The CDR3 region has the DNA TGTGCCAGCAGTTACTTGGGAAGCCGTACCTACGAGCAGTACTTC.

J is TRBJ2-7 and V is TRBV23-1; D may be TRBD1 (5 bases). TRBV23-1 is an ORF, with its function uncertain. Trimming stripped 11 bases from V and 4 bases from J, with 12 bases between. This CDR3 region has 11 residues. CDR3 coding DNA: TGCGCCTCAGGGTCTGTTTACGAGCAGTACTTC. It yields the protein CASGSVYEQYF.

The chain couples TRBV4-1 to TRBJ2-7; possibly TRBD1 for D (6 bases). V lost 1 base, J lost 3 bases, and 22 bases lay in between. The CDR3 covers 18 residues. Germline V gene data show CDR1 as MGHRA and CDR2 as YSYEKL. The CDR3 is CASSQGRDKFPGGYEQYF. DNA for the CDR3: TGCGCCAGCAGCCAAGGCCGGGACAAGTTCCCTGGGGGCTACGAGCAGTACTTC.

The chain's CDR3 is CASSPPGLAYEQYF. The CDR3, as DNA: TGTGCCAGCAGTCCACCGGGACTAGCATACGAGCAGTACTTC. The rearrangement links TRBV6-5 to TRBJ2-7; 9 nucleotides align to TRBD2. Germline CDR1 MNHEY, CDR2 SVGAGI. V shed 5 bases, J shed 4 bases, and the junction held 6 bases outside the gene matches. This CDR3 comprises 14 residues.